What follows is one TCR beta chain and its context. The target of this receptor is not known. The data were taken from a study of monozygotic twins with inflammatory bowel disease (dated by TCRdb to about 2019). About the investigation overall: In total, approximately 28 monozygotic twin pairs made up the full study: 19 Danish pairs, all IBD-discordant, plus nine German pairs, of which four were IBD-concordant and five were IBD-discordant. The search for disease-associated traits relied mainly on comparing IBD patients with their genetically identical healthy co-twins within discordant pairs. Each individual had, on average, about 151 000 unique TCRalpha sequences and 181 000 unique TCRbeta sequences available for analysis.

What the authors observed across the whole study: Repertoire similarity did not differ between concordant and discordant twins, possibly due to limited statistical power. Fewer clonotypes were shared with other individuals by IBD patients than by healthy twins, most markedly in patients showing signs of disease activity. The analysis was unable to tell apart different T cell subtypes. Background noise and inter-individual variability may have been introduced into the repertoires by the differing immunosuppressive treatments among patients. TCRbeta repertoire diversity, by inverse Simpson index, was decreased in IBD patients compared with their healthy co-twins. No single strong signal or clonotype linked to IBD turned up in the results, so the idea that one exists was not supported.

Libraries were prepared through 5' RACE. Preparation of each TCR library used about 3,200 ng of total RNA. For each sample, cDNA was synthesized in eight separate reactions using SMARTScribe reverse transcriptase. During cDNA synthesis, template switching was used to introduce unique molecular identifiers that contained a 6-nucleotide sample barcode. Amplification of TCRalpha and TCRbeta cDNA involved two nested PCRs of approximately 16 and 10 cycles, and each PCR was followed by bead purification. Before amplification, the cDNA was treated with uracil DNA-glycosylase and purified using the QIAquick PCR purification kit. The second PCR added Illumina TruSeq-compatible adapters along with sample-specific barcodes. Library quality and concentration were checked on TapeStation and Qubit, and libraries were pooled at roughly 5.1 ng each. The pooled libraries were sequenced with 2 x 100 bp reads and custom sequencing primers on an Illumina HiSeq2500 single-index Rapid Run. For the original study's pipeline: UMI-based consensus assembly with MiGEC version 1.2.6 was used to correct PCR and sequencing errors. MiXCR version 2.1.1 handled V(D)J alignment, clonotype assembly and CDR3 extraction. Normalisation of gene usage, clonotype sharing and MAIT/NKT TCR abundance was achieved by analysing the top 1000, 10 000 and 20 000 clonotypes per sample. After downsampling to 27 000 UMIs, diversity was calculated as the inverse Simpson index using the vegan R package. Paired Mann-Whitney U tests were applied to discordant twin pairs, with Benjamini-Hochberg correction for multiple testing. After TCRdb reprocessed the reads, each CDR3 protein sequence was kept as one row, without DNA. Clone size and V and J calls follow TCRdb, not the original study. The record for this sample contains fewer than 400,000 distinct CDR3 sequences. The leading ten clones occupy more than 4.5% of the sample.

From each donor, an approximately 2.3 ml peripheral blood sample was collected into PAXgene tubes and kept at -80 degrees C. Without T cell sorting, total RNA was isolated from whole blood using the PAXgene blood miRNA kit on an automated QIAcube. Peripheral blood from monozygotic twin pairs who were concordant or discordant for inflammatory bowel disease underwent deep TCRalpha and TCRbeta repertoire profiling using unique molecular barcoding. Smoking habits were recorded for all twin pairs, and each individual was classified as a current, former or never smoker. The CDR3 runs 14 amino acids, cysteine and phenylalanine included. The record lacks a DNA sequence. The germline V gene sets CDR1 to SNHLY and CDR2 to FYNNEI.

The receptor was derived from a human donor with ulcerative colitis or Crohn's disease, or a healthy co-twin of an affected twin (not recorded which). Sequencing was carried out using blood. The chain was built from TRBV2 and TRBJ1-6; without DNA, the TCRdb call of TRBD1 cannot be checked. The CDR3 reads CASGYGTENSPLHF.